This T cell receptor (beta chain) was retrieved from a study of shared T cell receptors in the human thymus. Germline values: CDR1 SEHNR, CDR2 FQNEAQ (reference sequence). The CDR3 spans 16 residues. The V and J ends lost 2 bases and 1 base respectively, with 14 bases between them. Sequenced by immunoSEQ multiplex PCR; TCRdb stores in-frame clones only, minus some. The repertoire holds 650,000 to 950,000 clones, with approximately 83% as singletons. This sample was also put to use in a study of human thymus T cells.

This chain connects TRBV7-9 to TRBJ1-2; D call uncertain. The clonotype was recovered from a girl under three years old with a congenital heart defect. The sequencing input was thymocytes. The CDR3 DNA is TGTGCCAGCAGCTTATACGACATACAGTTTAACTATGGCTACACCTTC. It codes for CASSLYDIQFNYGYTF.